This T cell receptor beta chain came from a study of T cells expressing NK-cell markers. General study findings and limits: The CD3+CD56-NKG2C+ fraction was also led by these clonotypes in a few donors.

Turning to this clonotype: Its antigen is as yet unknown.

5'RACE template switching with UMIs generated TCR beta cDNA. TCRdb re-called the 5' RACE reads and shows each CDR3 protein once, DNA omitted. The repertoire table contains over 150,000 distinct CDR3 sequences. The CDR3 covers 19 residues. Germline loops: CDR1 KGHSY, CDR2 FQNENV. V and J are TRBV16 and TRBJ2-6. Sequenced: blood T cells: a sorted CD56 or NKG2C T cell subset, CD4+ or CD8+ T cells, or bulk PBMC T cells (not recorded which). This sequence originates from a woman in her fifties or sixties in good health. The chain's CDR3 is CASSQGGAATGSGANVLTF. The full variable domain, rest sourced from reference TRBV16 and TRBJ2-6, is GEEVAQTPKHLVRGEGQKAKLYCAPIKGHSYVFWYQQVLKNEFKFLISFQNENVFDETGMPKERFSAKCLPNSPCSLEIQATKLEDSAVYFCASSQGGAATGSGANVLTFGAGSRLTVL.